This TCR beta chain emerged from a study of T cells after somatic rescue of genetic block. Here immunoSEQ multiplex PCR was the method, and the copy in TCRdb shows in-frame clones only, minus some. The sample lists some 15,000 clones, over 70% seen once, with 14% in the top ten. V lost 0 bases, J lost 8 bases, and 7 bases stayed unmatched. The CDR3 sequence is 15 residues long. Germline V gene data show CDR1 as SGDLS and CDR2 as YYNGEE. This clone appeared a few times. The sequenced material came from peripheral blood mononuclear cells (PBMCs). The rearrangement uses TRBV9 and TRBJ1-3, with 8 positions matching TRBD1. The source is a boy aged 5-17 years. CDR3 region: CASSVAGQGGDTIYF. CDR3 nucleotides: TGTGCCAGCAGCGTAGCCGGACAGGGAGGGGACACCATATATTTT.